The 6 T cell receptor beta chains in this list originate from one sample, sequenced in a study of Ad26.COV2.S vaccination and SARS-CoV-2 variants. Treatment of the sample: some 20 received Ad26.COV2.S at low or high dose, single or two shots; roughly five received placebo; per-sample allocation not given. Sampling took place 63 days after the first vaccine or placebo injection. Here immunoSEQ multiplex PCR was the method, and the copy in TCRdb shows in-frame clones only, minus some. The sample has hundreds of thousands of clones, roughly 87% seen once; the top ten hold approximately 2.5%. The sequenced sample was peripheral blood, obtained in a trial of Ad26.COV2.S vaccine versus placebo. All receptors derive from a person aged 18-65 years who received the Ad26.COV2.S COVID-19 vaccine or a placebo.

The V and J genes are TRBV5-1 and TRBJ1-1; the match to TRBD1 covers 10 bases. This CDR3 is built from 15 residues. Germline V gene sequence: CDR1 SGHRS, CDR2 YFSETQ. J lost 1 base, V lost 4 bases, and 4 bases had no gene match. In DNA form, the CDR3 reads TGCGCCAGCAGCCCGGGACAGGGGACGAACACTGAAGCTTTCTTT. Amino acid sequence: CASSPGQGTNTEAFF. The full variable domain, rest sourced from reference TRBV5-1 and TRBJ1-1, is KAGVTQTPRYLIKTRGQQVTLSCSPISGHRSVSWYQQTPGQGLQFLFEYFSETQRNKGNFPGRFSGRQFSNSRSEMNVSTLELGDSALYLCASSPGQGTNTEAFFGQGTRLTVV.

CDR3 sequence reads: CASSFRDGSTGTDTQYF. In nucleotides, the CDR3 is TGCGCCAGCAGCTTCAGGGACGGTTCGACGGGCACAGATACGCAGTATTTT. The rearrangement links TRBV5-1 to TRBJ2-3, with D perhaps given as TRBD1 or TRBD2 (5 bases each). Germline V gene lookup returns CDR1 SGHRS and CDR2 YFSETQ. The CDR3 runs 17 residues. Trimming took off 2 bases at V and 1 base at J, with 17 bases between the two ends.

In this sample, this clone turned up once. The rearrangement joins TRBV7-9 to TRBJ1-4; D gene uncertain. V was clipped by 1 base and J by 1 base, with 16 bases between them. The length of the CDR3 is 18 residues. Germline CDR1 SEHNR, CDR2 FQNEAQ (reference sequence). CDR3 DNA sequence: TGTGCCAGCAGCTTAGTGCAAGGGCTCCATTTAACTAATGAAAAACTGTTTTTT. Encoded protein: CASSLVQGLHLTNEKLFF. Combining the CDR3 with reference TRBV7-9 and TRBJ1-4 gives the whole variable domain DTGVSQNPRHKITKRGQNVTFRCDPISEHNRLYWYRQTLGQGPEFLTYFQNEAQLEKSRLLSDRFSAERPKGSFSTLEIQRTEQGDSAMYLCASSLVQGLHLTNEKLFFGSGTQLSVL.

The chain combines TRBV19 with TRBJ2-2; 14 nucleotides align to TRBD2. With 7 bases clipped from V and 4 bases from J, the junction kept 23 bases outside the gene matches. Germline V gene data show CDR1 as LNHDA and CDR2 as SQIVND (reference sequence). This CDR3 region has 22 residues. The DNA of the CDR3 is TGTGCCAGTACCCGGAGGCAGGGGATTGCGGGACTAGCGGGAGAAGGCACCGGGGAGCTGTTTTTT. It yields the protein CASTRRQGIAGLAGEGTGELFF. Full variable domain (remainder filled in from reference TRBV19 and TRBJ2-2): DGGITQSPKYLFRKEGQNVTLSCEQNLNHDAMYWYRQDPGQGLRLIYYSQIVNDFQKGDIAEGYSVSREKKESFPLTVTSAQKNPTAFYLCASTRRQGIAGLAGEGTGELFFGEGSRLTVL.

CDR3 sequence (DNA): TGTGCCAGCAGCCATGTCCGCCCCGGGGAGCTGTTTTTT. Its protein is CASSHVRPGELFF. The V gene is TRBV3-1 (or the pseudogene TRBV3-2), the J gene TRBJ2-2; D ambiguous. Germline V gene sequence: CDR1 LGHDT, CDR2 YNNKEL (reference sequence). CDR3 length equals 13 residues. Trimming took off 3 bases at V and 6 bases at J, with 8 bases between the two ends.

V and J are TRBV6-5 and TRBJ2-5; D unclear. Trimming removed 2 bases from V and 0 bases from J, with 7 bases in between. The CDR3 is 14 residues long. CDR1 MNHEY and CDR2 SVGAGI come from the germline V gene. The CDR3 reads CASSYVGHQETQYF. The CDR3 nucleotides read TGTGCCAGCAGTTACGTAGGACACCAAGAGACCCAGTACTTC.